This record concerns one TCR beta chain sequence. Its target is not known. This specimen belongs to a study of T cell repertoires in cytomegalovirus infection. About the study: It was the public TCR beta signatures that indicated both CMV infection and matching HLA type. Study-wide results and caveats: Accumulated public TCR beta family frequency recognized individuals carrying CMV together with the relevant HLA. In two of eight donors, the top clonotype was HLA-C-restricted CMV-specific.

With V trimmed by 4 bases and J by 4 bases, 7 bases remained unmatched. This CDR3 has 16 amino acids. Looked up from germline, CDR1 is SGHRS and CDR2 is YFSETQ. From the reads, TCRdb called clonotypes with MiXCR, one entry per CDR3 protein. Here the sample spans around 530,000 distinct CDR3 sequences, 26% being singletons. The TCR originated in a human donor in good health (CMV status not recorded). Some clones in this sample may be carry-over from other donors' samples. Sequenced material: PBMCs. The chain carries TRBV5-1 and TRBJ2-1, with TRBD2 matching over 11 bases. The CDR3, as DNA: TGCGCCAGCAGCCAAGTAGCGGGAGGGGGATACAATGAGCAGTTCTTC. Protein: CASSQVAGGGYNEQFF.